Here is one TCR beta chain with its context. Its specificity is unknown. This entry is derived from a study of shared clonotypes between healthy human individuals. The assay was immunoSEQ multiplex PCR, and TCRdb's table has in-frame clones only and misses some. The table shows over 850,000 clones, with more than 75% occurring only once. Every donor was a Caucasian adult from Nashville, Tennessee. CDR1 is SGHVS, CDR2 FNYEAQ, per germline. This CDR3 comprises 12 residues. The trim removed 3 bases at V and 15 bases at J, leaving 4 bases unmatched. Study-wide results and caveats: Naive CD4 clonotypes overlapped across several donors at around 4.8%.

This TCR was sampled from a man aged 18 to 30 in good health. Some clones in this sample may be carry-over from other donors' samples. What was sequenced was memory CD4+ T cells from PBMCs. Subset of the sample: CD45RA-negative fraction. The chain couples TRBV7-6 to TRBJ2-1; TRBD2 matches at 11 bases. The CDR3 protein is CASSLTSGNPFF. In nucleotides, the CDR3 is TGTGCCAGCAGCTTGACTAGCGGGAATCCGTTCTTC.